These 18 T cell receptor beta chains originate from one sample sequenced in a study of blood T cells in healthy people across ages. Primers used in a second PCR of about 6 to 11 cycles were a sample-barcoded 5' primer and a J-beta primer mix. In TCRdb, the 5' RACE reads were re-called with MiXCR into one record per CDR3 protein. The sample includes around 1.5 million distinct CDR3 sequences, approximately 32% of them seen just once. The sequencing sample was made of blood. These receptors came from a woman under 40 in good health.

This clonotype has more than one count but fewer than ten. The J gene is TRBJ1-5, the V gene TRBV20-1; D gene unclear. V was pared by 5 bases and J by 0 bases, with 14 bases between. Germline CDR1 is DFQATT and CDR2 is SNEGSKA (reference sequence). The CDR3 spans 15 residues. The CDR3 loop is CSAPHLQDSNQPQHF. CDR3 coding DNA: TGCAGTGCTCCCCACCTCCAAGATAGCAATCAGCCCCAGCATTTT.

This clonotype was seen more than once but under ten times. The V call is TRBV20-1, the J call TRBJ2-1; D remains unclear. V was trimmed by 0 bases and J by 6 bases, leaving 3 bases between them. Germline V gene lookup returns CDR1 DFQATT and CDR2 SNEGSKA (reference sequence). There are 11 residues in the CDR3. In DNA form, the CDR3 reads TGCAGTGCTAGAGAAATCAATGAGCAGTTCTTC. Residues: CSAREINEQFF.

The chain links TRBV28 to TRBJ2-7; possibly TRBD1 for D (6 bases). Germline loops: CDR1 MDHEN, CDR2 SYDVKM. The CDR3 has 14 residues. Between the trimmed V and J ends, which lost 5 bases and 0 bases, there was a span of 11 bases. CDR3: CASSRGLDSYEQYF. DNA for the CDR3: TGTGCCAGCAGTAGGGGGTTGGACTCCTACGAGCAGTACTTC.

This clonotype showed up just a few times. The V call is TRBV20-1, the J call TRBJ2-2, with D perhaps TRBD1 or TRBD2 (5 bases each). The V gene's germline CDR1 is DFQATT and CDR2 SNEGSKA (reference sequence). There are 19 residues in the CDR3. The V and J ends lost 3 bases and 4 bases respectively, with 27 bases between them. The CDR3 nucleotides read TGCAGTGCTAGTAGTTCTCGAACTCGTTCCCGGGACCCCACCGGGGAGCTGTTTTTT. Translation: CSASSSRTRSRDPTGELFF.

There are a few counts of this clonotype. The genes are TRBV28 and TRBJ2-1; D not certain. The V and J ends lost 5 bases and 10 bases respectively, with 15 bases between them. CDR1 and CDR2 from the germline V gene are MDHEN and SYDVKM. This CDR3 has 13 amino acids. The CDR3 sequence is CASSPPLSWEQFF. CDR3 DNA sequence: TGTGCCAGCAGTCCCCCACTGAGCTGGGAGCAGTTCTTC.

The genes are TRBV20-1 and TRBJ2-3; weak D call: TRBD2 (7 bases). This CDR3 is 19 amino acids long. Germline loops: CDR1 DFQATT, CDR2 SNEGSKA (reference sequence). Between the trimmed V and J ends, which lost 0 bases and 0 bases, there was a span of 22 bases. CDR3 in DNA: TGCAGTGCTAGAGATCCCCTAGCGAGGGCGGGGGCGAGCACAGATACGCAGTATTTT. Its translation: CSARDPLARAGASTDTQYF.

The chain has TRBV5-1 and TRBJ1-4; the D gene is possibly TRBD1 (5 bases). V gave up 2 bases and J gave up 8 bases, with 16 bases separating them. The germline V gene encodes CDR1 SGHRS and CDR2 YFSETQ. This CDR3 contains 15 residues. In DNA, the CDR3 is TGCGCCAGCAGCTTAGCCGGGACTCCCTTGGAAAAACTGTTTTTT. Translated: CASSLAGTPLEKLFF. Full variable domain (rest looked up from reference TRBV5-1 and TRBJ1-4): KAGVTQTPRYLIKTRGQQVTLSCSPISGHRSVSWYQQTPGQGLQFLFEYFSETQRNKGNFPGRFSGRQFSNSRSEMNVSTLELGDSALYLCASSLAGTPLEKLFFGSGTQLSVL.

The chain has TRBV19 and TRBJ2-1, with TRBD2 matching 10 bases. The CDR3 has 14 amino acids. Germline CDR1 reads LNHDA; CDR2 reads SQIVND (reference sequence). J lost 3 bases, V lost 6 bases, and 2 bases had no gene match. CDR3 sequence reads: CASRGTSDYNEQFF. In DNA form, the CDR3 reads TGTGCCAGTAGGGGGACTAGCGACTACAATGAGCAGTTCTTC.

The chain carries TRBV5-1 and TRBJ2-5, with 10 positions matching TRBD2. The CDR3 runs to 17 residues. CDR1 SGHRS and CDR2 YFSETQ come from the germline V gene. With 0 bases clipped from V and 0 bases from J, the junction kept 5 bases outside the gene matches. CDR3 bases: TGCGCCAGCAGCTTGGACCCTAGCGGGGGTTACCAAGAGACCCAGTACTTC. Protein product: CASSLDPSGGYQETQYF.

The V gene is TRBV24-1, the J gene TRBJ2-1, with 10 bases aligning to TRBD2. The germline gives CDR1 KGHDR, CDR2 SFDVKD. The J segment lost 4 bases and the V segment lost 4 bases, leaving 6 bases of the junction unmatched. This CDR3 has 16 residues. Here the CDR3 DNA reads TGTGCCACCAGTGACGCGACTAGCGGGTCATACAATGAGCAGTTCTTC. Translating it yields CATSDATSGSYNEQFF.

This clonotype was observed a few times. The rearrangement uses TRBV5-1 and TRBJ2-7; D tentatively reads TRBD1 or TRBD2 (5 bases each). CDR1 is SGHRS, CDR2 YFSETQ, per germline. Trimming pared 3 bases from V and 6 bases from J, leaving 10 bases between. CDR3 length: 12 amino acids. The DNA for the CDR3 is TGCGCCAGCAGCTCTTCGGGGCCCGAGCAGTACTTC. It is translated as CASSSSGPEQYF.

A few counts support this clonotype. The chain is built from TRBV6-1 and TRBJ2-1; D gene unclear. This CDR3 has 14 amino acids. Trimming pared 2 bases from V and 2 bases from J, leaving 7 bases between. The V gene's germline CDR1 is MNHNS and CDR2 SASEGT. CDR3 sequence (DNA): TGTGCCAGCAGTGAAAAACGGACCTACAATGAGCAGTTCTTC. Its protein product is CASSEKRTYNEQFF.

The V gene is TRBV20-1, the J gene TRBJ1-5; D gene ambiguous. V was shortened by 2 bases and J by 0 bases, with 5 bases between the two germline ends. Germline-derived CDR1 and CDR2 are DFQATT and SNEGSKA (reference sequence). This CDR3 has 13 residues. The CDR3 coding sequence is TGCAGTGCTAGATGGGGTAGCAATCAGCCCCAGCATTTT. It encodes CSARWGSNQPQHF.

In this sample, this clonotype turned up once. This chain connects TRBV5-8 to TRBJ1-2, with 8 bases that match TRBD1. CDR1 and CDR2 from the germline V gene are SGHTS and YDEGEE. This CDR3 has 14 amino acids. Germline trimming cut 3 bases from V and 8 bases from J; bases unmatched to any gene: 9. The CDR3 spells CASSSPRTGSGYTF. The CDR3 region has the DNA TGTGCCAGCAGCTCCCCAAGGACAGGGTCCGGCTACACCTTC.

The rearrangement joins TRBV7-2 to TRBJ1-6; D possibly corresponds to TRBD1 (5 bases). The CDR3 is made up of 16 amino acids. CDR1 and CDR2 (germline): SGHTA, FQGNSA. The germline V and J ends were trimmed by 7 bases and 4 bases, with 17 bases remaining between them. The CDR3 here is CASTLKGAGYNSPLHF. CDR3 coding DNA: TGTGCCAGCACCCTTAAAGGGGCCGGGTATAATTCACCCCTCCACTTT.

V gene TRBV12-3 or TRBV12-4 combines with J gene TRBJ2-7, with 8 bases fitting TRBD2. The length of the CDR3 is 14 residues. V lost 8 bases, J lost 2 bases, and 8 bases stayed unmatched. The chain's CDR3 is CASGRAGDTYEQYF. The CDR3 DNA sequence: TGTGCCAGCGGCCGAGCGGGGGACACCTACGAGCAGTACTTC.

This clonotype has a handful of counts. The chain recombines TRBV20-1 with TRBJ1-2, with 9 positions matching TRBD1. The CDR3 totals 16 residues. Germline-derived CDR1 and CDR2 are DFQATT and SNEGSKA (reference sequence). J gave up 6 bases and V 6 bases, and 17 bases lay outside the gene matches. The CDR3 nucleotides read TGCAGTGCAGAGGATCCGGGACAGGGAACCACCGATGGCTACACCTTC. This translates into CSAEDPGQGTTDGYTF.

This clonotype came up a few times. CDR3 sequence: CSVEVQEGTEAFF. The CDR3 DNA reads as TGCAGCGTTGAAGTGCAGGAAGGGACTGAAGCTTTCTTT. The chain carries TRBV29-1 and TRBJ1-1; D gene uncertain. Trimming left V 1 base short and J 5 bases short, with 11 bases between. This CDR3 comprises 13 residues. CDR1 and CDR2 (germline): SQVTM, ANQGSEA. Drawing the rest from reference TRBV29-1 and TRBJ1-1, the complete variable domain is SAVISQKPSRDICQRGTSLTIQCQVDSQVTMMFWYRQQPGQSLTLIATANQGSEATYESGFVIDKFPISRPNLTFSTLTVSNMSPEDSSIYLCSVEVQEGTEAFFGQGTRLTVV.